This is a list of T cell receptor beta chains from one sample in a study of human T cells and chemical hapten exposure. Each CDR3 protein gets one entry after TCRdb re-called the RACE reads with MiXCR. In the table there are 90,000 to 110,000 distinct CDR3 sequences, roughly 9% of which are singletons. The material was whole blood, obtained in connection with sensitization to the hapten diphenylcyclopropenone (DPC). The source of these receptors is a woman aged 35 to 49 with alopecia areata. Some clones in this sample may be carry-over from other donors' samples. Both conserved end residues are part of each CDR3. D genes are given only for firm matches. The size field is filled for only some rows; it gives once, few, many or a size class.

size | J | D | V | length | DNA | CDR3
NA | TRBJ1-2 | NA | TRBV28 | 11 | TGTGCCATCGGGGAAAACTATGGCTACACCTTC | CAIGENYGYTF
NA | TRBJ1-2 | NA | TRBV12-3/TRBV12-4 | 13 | TGTGCCAGCAGTTTACGGCCAGGGGATGGCTACACCTTC | CASSLRPGDGYTF
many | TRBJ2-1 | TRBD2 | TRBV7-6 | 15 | TGTGCCAGCAGGCCCGCGGGGGGGCCTTACAATGAGCAGTTCTTC | CASRPAGGPYNEQFF
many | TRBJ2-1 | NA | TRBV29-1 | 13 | TGCAGCGTTCTGTCGGGGACCTTCAATGAGCAGTTCTTC | CSVLSGTFNEQFF
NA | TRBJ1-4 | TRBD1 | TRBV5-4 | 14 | TGTGCCAGCAGCACAGGGGGCAGGAATGAAAAACTGTTTTTT | CASSTGGRNEKLFF
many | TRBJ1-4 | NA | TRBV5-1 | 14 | TGCGCCAGCAGCAAGGGAGAGGAATATGAAAAACTGTTTTTT | CASSKGEEYEKLFF
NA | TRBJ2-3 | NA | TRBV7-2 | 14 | TGTGCCAGCAGCTTGGAGACCGGAACGGTTACGCAGTATTTT | CASSLETGTVTQYF
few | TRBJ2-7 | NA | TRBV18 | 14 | TGTGCCAGCTCACCACAGGAGGGAGCGGGCGAGCAGTACTTC | CASSPQEGAGEQYF
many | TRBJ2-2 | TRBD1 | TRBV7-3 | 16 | TGTGCCAGCAGCTTAACGGGGACAGGGGCCACCGGGGAGCTGTTTTTT | CASSLTGTGATGELFF
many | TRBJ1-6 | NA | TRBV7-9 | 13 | TGTGCCAGCAGCTTAGCTACAGGTTCACCCCTCCACTTT | CASSLATGSPLHF
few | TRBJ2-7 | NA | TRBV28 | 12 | TGTGCCAGCAGTTGGGGCATCTCCGAGCAGTACTTC | CASSWGISEQYF
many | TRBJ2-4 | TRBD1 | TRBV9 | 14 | TGTGCCAGCAGCCCGCGGACAGGCCAAAACATTCAGTACTTC | CASSPRTGQNIQYF
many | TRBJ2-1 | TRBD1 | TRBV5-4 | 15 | TGTGCCAGCAGCTTGGAAAGGGACAGGGTCAATGAGCAGTTCTTC | CASSLERDRVNEQFF
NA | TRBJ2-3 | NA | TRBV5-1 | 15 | TGCGCCAGCACCGCAATGAGGGGGGACACAGATACGCAGTATTTT | CASTAMRGDTDTQYF
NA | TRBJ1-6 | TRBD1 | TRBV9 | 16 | TGTGCCAGCGGCCCTTTCGGACAGGGAAATAATTCACCCCTCCACTTT | CASGPFGQGNNSPLHF
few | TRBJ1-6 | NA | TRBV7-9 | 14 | TGTGCCAGCGCCGTGGGGGCAAATCGATCACCCCTCCACTTT | CASAVGANRSPLHF
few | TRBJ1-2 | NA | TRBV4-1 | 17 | TGCGCCAGCAGCCAAGGTCGACAGGACCCAACTAACTATGGCTACACCTTC | CASSQGRQDPTNYGYTF
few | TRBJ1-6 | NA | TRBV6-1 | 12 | TGTGCCAGCCCGGAGGGAGATTCACCCCTCCACTTT | CASPEGDSPLHF
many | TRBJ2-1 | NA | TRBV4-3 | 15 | TGCGCCAGCAGCCAAGACGGACGGACCTACAATGAGCAGTTCTTC | CASSQDGRTYNEQFF
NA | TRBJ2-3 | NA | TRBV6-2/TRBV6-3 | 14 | TGTGCCAGCACCGCTCAACGGGGGCCGGATACGCAGTATTTT | CASTAQRGPDTQYF
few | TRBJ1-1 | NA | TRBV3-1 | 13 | TGTGCCAGCAGCCAGACTCTAAACACTGAAGCTTTCTTT | CASSQTLNTEAFF
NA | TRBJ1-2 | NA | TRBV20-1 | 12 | TGCAGTGCTAGCCACAGCCAGTATGGCTACACCTTC | CSASHSQYGYTF
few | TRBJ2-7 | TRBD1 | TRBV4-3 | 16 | TGCGCCAGCAGCCAAGATCGGGCAGGGGGCGGCCACGAGCAGTACTTC | CASSQDRAGGGHEQYF
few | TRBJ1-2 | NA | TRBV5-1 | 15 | TGCGCCAGCAGCTTGGATCGGGGCTCTACCTATGGCTACACCTTC | CASSLDRGSTYGYTF
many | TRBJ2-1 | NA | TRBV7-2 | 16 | TGTGCCAGCAGCCCTTTAGAGCGGCCCGCCTACAATGAGCAGTTCTTC | CASSPLERPAYNEQFF